This is a list of T cell receptor beta chains from one sample in a study of cytomegalovirus exposure and HLA in healthy donors. Profiling relied on immunoSEQ multiplex PCR, and the TCRdb table lists in-frame clones only, not all of them. The repertoire has 150,000 to 200,000 clones, 70% to 80% of them found once; the top ten carry 9% to 10%. Sample: PBMCs. All receptors derive from a man younger than 35 in good health and CMV-seropositive. Each CDR3 is given with its conserved first and last residue. The D gene is left open where the match is weak. Clone size is shown for a subset of rows, as once, few, many or a class of expanded clone.

>TRBV27|NA|NA|TRBJ2-2
TGTGCCAGCAGAACAGGGTTTACCGGGGAGCTGTTTTTT
CASRTGFTGELFF
>TRBV5-6|TRBD2|NA|TRBJ2-1
TGTGCCAGCAGCTTGTCGAAGCGGGACTACAATGAGCAGTTCTTC
CASSLSKRDYNEQFF
>TRBV29-1|TRBD2|NA|TRBJ2-7
TGCAGCGTTGCCGTGACTAGCGGGAGTCGACGGCCCTACGAGCAGTACTTC
CSVAVTSGSRRPYEQYF
>TRBV28|NA|NA|TRBJ1-1
TGTGCCAGCAGGTATTCCGGGACATTGAACACTGAAGCTTTCTTT
CASRYSGTLNTEAFF
>TRBV6-1|NA|NA|TRBJ1-1
TGTGCCAGCAGTCCCCTCCGGGGGGAAAACACTGAAGCTTTCTTT
CASSPLRGENTEAFF
>TRBV15|TRBD2|NA|TRBJ2-5
TGTGCCACCAGCAGAGGTGGTGCTAGCGGGAGGGCCTCCCAAGAGACCCAGTACTTC
CATSRGGASGRASQETQYF
>TRBV30|TRBD1|NA|TRBJ1-3
TGTGCCTGCACGCCAGGGGGATCTGGAAACACCATATATTTT
CACTPGGSGNTIYF
>TRBV5-8|TRBD2|NA|TRBJ2-5
TGTGCCAGCAGCTTATTTGGGCTAGCGGGAGTCTGGGAGACCCAGTACTTC
CASSLFGLAGVWETQYF
>TRBV5-1|NA|few|TRBJ2-3
TGCGCCAGCAGCCACCCTTCCCTATCCCATACGCAGTATTTT
CASSHPSLSHTQYF
>TRBV13|TRBD2|NA|TRBJ2-3
TGTGCCAGCAGCTACACCGAGCGGGAGATAAGCACAGATACGCAGTATTTT
CASSYTEREISTDTQYF
>TRBV5-6|NA|NA|TRBJ2-7
TGTGCCAGCAGCTTGGGGGGGCGGCCCTACGAGCAGTACTTC
CASSLGGRPYEQYF
>TRBV18|TRBD2|NA|TRBJ2-3
TGTGCCAGCTCACCGCGTCCCGGGACTAGCGGGAGGTTTTCTAAGTTTGCAGATACGCAGTATTTT
CASSPRPGTSGRFSKFADTQYF
>TRBV9|NA|NA|TRBJ1-2
TGTGCCAGCAGCCCCAATGGGGCAAACTATGGCTACACCTTC
CASSPNGANYGYTF
>TRBV27|NA|few|TRBJ1-5
TGTGCCAGCAGTCTATGGGGGGGTCGGGGGCTTAATCAGCCCCAGCATTTT
CASSLWGGRGLNQPQHF
>TRBV19|NA|NA|TRBJ2-5
TGTGCCAGTGGCGGGACCCTTCAAGAGACCCAGTACTTC
CASGGTLQETQYF
>TRBV30|NA|NA|TRBJ1-4
TGTGCCTGGAGAGCAGGCAGGGAACGCCGATTGACCATGCTTGAAAAACTGTTTTTT
CAWRAGRERRLTMLEKLFF
>TRBV6-1|TRBD1|NA|TRBJ2-1
TGTGCCAGCAGTACGACAGGGGGTGTCTACAATGAGCAGTTCTTC
CASSTTGGVYNEQFF
>TRBV5-1|TRBD1|NA|TRBJ1-1
TGCGCCAGCAGCTCGGGTGGGACAGGAGGTCGTTTGACTGAAGCTTTCTTT
CASSSGGTGGRLTEAFF
>TRBV5-1|TRBD2|once|TRBJ2-1
TGCGCCAGCAGCCTAACTAGCGACCCCTACAATGAGCAGTTCTTC
CASSLTSDPYNEQFF
>TRBV11-2|NA|NA|TRBJ2-2
TGTGCCAGCACCTTCATCCGACAGGCCGCGAACACCGGGGAGCTGTTTTTT
CASTFIRQAANTGELFF
>TRBV6-6|NA|NA|TRBJ2-1
TGTGCCAGCAGGGGAGGGGGTGGAGCGGACAATGAGCAGTTCTTC
CASRGGGGADNEQFF
>TRBV4-3|TRBD2|NA|TRBJ2-3
TGCGCCAGCAGCCAAACGACTAGCCCTAGGGCAGATACGCAGTATTTT
CASSQTTSPRADTQYF
>TRBV4-3|NA|NA|TRBJ1-5
TGCGCCAGCAGCCAAGATATTGAGGATCAGCCCCAGCATTTT
CASSQDIEDQPQHF
>TRBV5-6|NA|NA|TRBJ2-1
TGTGCCAGCAGCTCTGGGGGCGGATACAATGAGCAGTTCTTC
CASSSGGGYNEQFF
>TRBV11-2|NA|NA|TRBJ2-7
TGTGCCAGCAGCATGGGACTCATAAGGTCCGAGCAGTACTTC
CASSMGLIRSEQYF
>TRBV27|TRBD1|NA|TRBJ1-5
TGTGCCAGCAGTTTATATGGTCTGAGGGGAACAGGGGGAAATCAGCCCCAGCATTTT
CASSLYGLRGTGGNQPQHF
>TRBV6-1|TRBD1|NA|TRBJ1-4
TGTGCCAGCAGTAAAAACAGGGGGTTAAATGAAAAACTGTTTTTT
CASSKNRGLNEKLFF
>TRBV29-1|NA|NA|TRBJ2-7
TGCAGCGTTTTGGGCGCCCACCGGGAGTACGAGCAGTACTTC
CSVLGAHREYEQYF
>TRBV28|TRBD1|NA|TRBJ1-2
TGTGCCAGCAGTGGACAGGGAAGGCATGGCTACACCTTC
CASSGQGRHGYTF
>TRBV6-5|NA|NA|TRBJ2-7
TGTGCCAGCAGTTACTCCTCGGGGAGGAGCTCCTACGAGCAGTACTTC
CASSYSSGRSSYEQYF